This T cell receptor (beta chain) was captured in a study of shared clonotypes between healthy human individuals. Of note for this clone: What it binds is not known.

Measured with immunoSEQ multiplex PCR; TCRdb has only the in-frame clones, and not every one. The sample consists of 2 million to 2.5 million clones, almost 96% of them appearing once. The CDR3 loop spans 13 amino acids. Germline values: CDR1 SNHLY, CDR2 FYNNEI. Trimming pared 6 bases from V and 5 bases from J, leaving 13 bases between. Study results and limitations: Among four donors, about 4.6% of naive CD4 clonotypes were found in common. Blood alone was sampled, and tissue repertoires likely differ.

The sequence was obtained from a man aged 18-30 years in good health. V usage is TRBV2 and J usage is TRBJ1-2; tentatively, D is TRBD1 (6 bases). Sequenced material: naive CD4+ T cells sorted from blood. Sample subset: CD45RA+ positively selected. CDR3 sequence reads: CASRITGYYGYTF. The CDR3 DNA reads as TGTGCCAGCAGGATTACAGGGTATTATGGCTACACCTTC.